This is a list of T cell receptor beta chains from one sample in a study of shared clonotypes between healthy human individuals. Measured with immunoSEQ multiplex PCR; TCRdb has only the in-frame clones, and not every one. Of 2 million to 3 million clones listed, under 95% are singletons. Sequenced material: naive CD4+ T cells from PBMCs. The receptors here all came from a man in his late teens or twenties in good health. Some clones in this sample may be carry-over from other donors' samples. The CDR3 runs from the conserved cysteine through the conserved F or W.

V,J,CDR3
TRBV5-4,TRBJ2-3,CASIPTSGTADTQYF
TRBV6-1,TRBJ2-5,CASRWSALTQETQYF
TRBV18,TRBJ2-3,CASSRRQGAGTDTQYF
TRBV28,TRBJ1-1,CASRLYRGQAFF
TRBV11-2,TRBJ2-2,CASTPRYLAGGTGELFF
TRBV9,TRBJ1-4,CASSSRDLGGGLFF
TRBV19,TRBJ2-3,CASSSRRSSTDTQYF
TRBV19,TRBJ2-1,CASSSQVYNEQFF
TRBV7-9,TRBJ2-2,CASSSAGGGRGEELFF
TRBV6-1,TRBJ2-7,CASSPYGFYEQYF
TRBV5-1,TRBJ1-1,CASSLRSEGPEAFF
TRBV11-2,TRBJ1-1,CASSHPSAGNHQMNTEAFF
TRBV23-1,TRBJ2-1,CASTTGRGLAGVPGNEQFF
TRBV5-1,TRBJ1-1,CASSPSRHTEAFF
TRBV7-3,TRBJ2-7,CASSLTSGNYEQYF
TRBV6-5,TRBJ2-7,CASSRGPNYEQYF
TRBV4-1,TRBJ1-5,CASSHGQPTLFSNQPQHF
TRBV2,TRBJ2-7,CASFEASYEQYF
TRBV5-4,TRBJ1-1,CASSRAGRQNTEAFF
TRBV7-9,TRBJ2-1,CASSLGQNNEQFF
TRBV5-1,TRBJ2-5,CASSLGNSGRAKETQYF
TRBV6-1,TRBJ1-2,CASSEGTGSGYTF
TRBV4-1,TRBJ2-3,CASSQGTSGRPTDTQYF
TRBV19,TRBJ2-3,CASSISSGRAADTQYF
TRBV18,TRBJ2-7,CASSPVGKISSYEQYF
TRBV7-2,TRBJ2-7,CASSQAPQRHYEQYF
TRBV7-2,TRBJ2-5,CASSLSSEGLPQETQYF
TRBV5-1,TRBJ2-5,CASSLGTGVETQYF
TRBV5-1,TRBJ2-5,CASSSRGGGETQYF
TRBV7-9,TRBJ2-1,CASSLGWSDNEQFF
TRBV10-3,TRBJ2-7,CAISPGLGGEQYF
TRBV4-1,TRBJ2-3,CASSQDGRPSTDTQYF